A single sample gave rise to the 20 T cell receptor beta chains below, sequenced in a study of metastatic and nonmetastatic thyroid tumors. Each patient came to thyroid surgery without any prior treatment (of any kind). TCRdb redid the clone calls on the PCR reads using MiXCR. The sample lists about 6,000 clones; roughly 30% were seen once. What was sequenced was adjacent normal tissue. These receptors came from a female donor with papillary thyroid cancer or a benign thyroid nodule (not recorded which). Some clones in this sample may be carry-over from other donors' samples.

Only a few counts were recorded for this clone. CDR3 residues: CSAPSTSGSLNEQFF. In DNA form, the CDR3 reads TGCAGTGCTCCTTCGACTAGCGGGAGTTTAAATGAGCAGTTCTTC. The chain employs TRBV20-1 and TRBJ2-1, with TRBD2 matching over 12 bases. Germline V gene lookup returns CDR1 DFQATT and CDR2 SNEGSKA (reference sequence). This CDR3 has 15 amino acids. V gave up 5 bases and J gave up 7 bases; unmatched junction bases: 9.

J is TRBJ2-1 and V is TRBV6-6; 9 bases are shared with TRBD2. Germline CDR1 and CDR2: MNHNY and SVGAGI (reference sequence). The CDR3 runs 16 residues. Trimming cost V 0 bases and J 2 bases; bases outside gene matches: 2. CDR3 residues: CASSYSAGGAYNEQFF. CDR3 DNA sequence: TGTGCCAGCAGTTACTCAGCGGGAGGCGCCTACAATGAGCAGTTCTTC.

This clone was detected only a few times. J is TRBJ1-1 and V is TRBV28, with a weak D call TRBD1 (5 bases). The CDR3 has 15 amino acids. Trimming pared 7 bases from V and 7 bases from J, leaving 22 bases between. Per germline, CDR1 MDHEN and CDR2 SYDVKM. The CDR3 region is CASIHRSTVGREAFF. CDR3 coding DNA: TGTGCCAGCATCCACCGATCGACAGTTGGCCGTGAAGCTTTCTTT.

This clone has at least ten counts. The CDR3 protein is CASSPGEEAGYTF. The CDR3 DNA reads as TGTGCCAGCAGCCCCGGGGAAGAGGCTGGCTACACCTTC. This chain uses TRBV3-1 with TRBJ1-2; D remains ambiguous. Germline V CDR1 and CDR2: LGHDT, YNNKEL (reference sequence). This CDR3 is 13 amino acids long. Trimming cost V 4 bases and J 7 bases, with 13 bases left between them.

The chain joins TRBV5-4 to TRBJ1-2; D might be TRBD1 (5 bases). The CDR3 is 14 residues long. Germline V gene data show CDR1 as SGHNT and CDR2 as YYREEE (reference sequence). The germline V and J ends were trimmed by 5 bases and 3 bases, with 14 bases remaining between them. This CDR3 is CASSSLGADYGYTF. CDR3 in DNA: TGTGCCAGCAGTTCACTCGGGGCGGACTATGGCTACACCTTC.

This clone was observed many times. The V gene is TRBV2, the J gene TRBJ2-7; perhaps TRBD2 as D (6 bases). Germline V gene data show CDR1 as SNHLY and CDR2 as FYNNEI. V gave up 7 bases and J gave up 3 bases, with 16 bases separating them. CDR3 size: 14 residues. CDR3 in amino acids: CASKPSGPNYEQYF. The CDR3 DNA is TGTGCCAGCAAACCCAGCGGGCCCAACTACGAGCAGTACTTC. Combining the CDR3 with reference TRBV2 and TRBJ2-7 gives the whole variable domain EPEVTQTPSHQVTQMGQEVILRCVPISNHLYFYWYRQILGQKVEFLVSFYNNEISEKSEIFDDQFSVERPDGSNFTLKIRSTKLEDSAMYFCASKPSGPNYEQYFGPGTRLTVT.

The rearrangement uses TRBV7-6 and TRBJ1-3; the D is unclear. Between the trimmed V and J ends, which lost 5 bases and 0 bases, there was a span of 8 bases. The CDR3 totals 14 residues. Germline CDR1 is SGHVS and CDR2 is FNYEAQ. The CDR3 sequence: CASSTTVSGNTIYF. CDR3 DNA sequence: TGTGCCAGCAGCACCACAGTCTCTGGAAACACCATATATTTT.

The rearrangement links TRBV30 to TRBJ1-1; D may be TRBD1 (5 bases). The CDR3 extends over 12 amino acids. In germline, CDR1 is GTSNPN, CDR2 SVGIG (reference sequence). Between the trimmed V and J ends, which lost 3 bases and 3 bases, there was a span of 8 bases. The CDR3 DNA reads as TGTGCCTGGAGGGGAGGGGACACTGAAGCTTTCTTT. Amino acid sequence: CAWRGGDTEAFF.

This rearrangement joins TRBV5-6 to TRBJ2-7; D is possibly TRBD1 (6 bases). The CDR3 length is 14 residues. Germline V gives CDR1 SGHDT, CDR2 YYEEEE. Trimming removed 4 bases from V and 6 bases from J, with 17 bases in between. The CDR3, as DNA: TGTGCCAGCAGCCCGGACAGAGCACTACCCGAGCAGTACTTC. Translating it yields CASSPDRALPEQYF.

In this sample, this clone turned up a few times. One junction end disagrees with the germline gene, perhaps due to a read error. The genes are TRBV6-9 and TRBJ1-5; no clear D. The V gene's germline CDR1 is MNHGY and CDR2 SVAAGI. The CDR3 is made up of 10 amino acids. The CDR3 reads CASRNQPQHF. In DNA, the CDR3 is TGCGCCAGCAGAAATCAGCCCCAGCATTTT.

The J gene is TRBJ1-5, the V gene TRBV7-2; D gene unclear. The CDR3 spans 13 residues. The germline CDR1 and CDR2 sequences are SGHTA and FQGNSA. V lost 9 bases and J lost 3, with 12 bases in between. The CDR3 DNA reads TGTGCCAGTGCCGTCGGTTTCAATCAGCCCCAGCATTTT. This translates into CASAVGFNQPQHF.

This clone was detected only a few times. The gene calls are TRBV6-1 and TRBJ1-5, with a possible D match to TRBD1 (6 bases). Germline V gives CDR1 MNHNS, CDR2 SASEGT. This CDR3 region has 14 residues. The V and J ends lost 7 bases and 3 bases respectively, with 13 bases between them. This CDR3 is CASTLDRINQPQHF. CDR3 nucleotide sequence: TGTGCCAGCACCCTAGACAGGATCAATCAGCCCCAGCATTTT.

Sample share makes this clone large (0.1 to 1%). The chain joins TRBV6-2 or TRBV6-3 to TRBJ2-7, with TRBD1 identical over 7 bases. The trim removed 2 bases at V and 4 bases at J, leaving 8 bases unmatched. Germline V gene data show CDR1 as MNHEY and CDR2 as SVGEGT. CDR3 length: 15 residues. CDR3 DNA sequence: TGTGCCAGCAGTTACCCGACAGGGCTTTCATACGAGCAGTACTTC. Its protein product is CASSYPTGLSYEQYF.

The rearrangement links TRBV3-1 to TRBJ1-2, with D possibly TRBD1 on 6 matching bases. V was pared by 4 bases and J by 2 bases, with 8 bases between. Germline V gene data show CDR1 as LGHDT and CDR2 as YNNKEL (reference sequence). This CDR3 region has 13 residues. DNA for the CDR3: TGTGCCAGCAGCCGGCAGGGGAACTATGGCTACACCTTC. This translates into CASSRQGNYGYTF.

In this sample, this clone is medium-sized. The chain combines TRBV5-6 with TRBJ2-7; tentative D call: TRBD2 (6 bases). Trimming took 0 bases from V and 6 from J, leaving 16 bases between them. Per the germline V gene, CDR1 is SGHDT and CDR2 is YYEEEE. This CDR3 is 15 amino acids long. The CDR3 loop is CASSLGAGLGGEQYF. The DNA for the CDR3 is TGTGCCAGCAGCTTGGGAGCGGGCCTCGGTGGCGAGCAGTACTTC.

This clone showed up just a few times. The chain recombines TRBV28 with TRBJ2-5; 9 nucleotides line up with TRBD1. The CDR3 extends over 15 amino acids. V shed 2 bases and J 5 bases; nucleotides not matched to a gene: 6. Germline V gene data show CDR1 as MDHEN and CDR2 as SYDVKM. This CDR3 is CASSLTGQGWETQYF. The DNA of the CDR3 is TGTGCCAGCAGTTTAACGGGACAGGGTTGGGAGACCCAGTACTTC.

This clone rates as medium-sized. This chain joins TRBV19 and TRBJ1-5; D is perhaps TRBD1 (5 bases). This CDR3 is built from 15 residues. Germline V gene lookup returns CDR1 LNHDA and CDR2 SQIVND (reference sequence). V lost 1 base, J lost 0 bases, and 7 bases lay in between. This CDR3 is CASSIAGYSNQPQHF. CDR3 coding DNA: TGTGCCAGTAGTATAGCAGGGTATAGCAATCAGCCCCAGCATTTT.

In this sample, this clone turned up a few times. Since no conserved phenylalanine or tryptophan closes the CDR3, a read error is the likely cause. The V and J genes are TRBV27 and TRBJ2-7; 9 bases map to TRBD1. CDR1 MNHEY and CDR2 SMNVEV come from the germline V gene (reference sequence). CDR3 size: 14 residues. The trim removed 5 bases at V and 3 bases at J, leaving 5 bases unmatched. CDR3: CASSIGTGSYEQYP. CDR3 bases: TGTGCCAGCAGTATAGGGACAGGGAGCTACGAGCAGTACCCC.

The chain recombines TRBV20-1 with TRBJ1-5; the D gene is possibly TRBD1 (6 bases). Germline V lookup: CDR1 DFQATT, CDR2 SNEGSKA (reference sequence). Between the trimmed V and J ends, which lost 4 bases and 4 bases, there was a span of 17 bases. CDR3 length: 15 amino acids. CDR3 nucleotide sequence: TGCAGTGCTATTGGACAGCTTAGCATGAATCAGCCCCAGCATTTT. Amino acids: CSAIGQLSMNQPQHF.

The table lists this clone with a few counts. Here the CDR3 reads CASSSFSSIYEQYF. For the CDR3, the DNA is TGTGCCAGCAGTTCGTTCAGTTCAATCTACGAGCAGTACTTC. The V and J genes are TRBV6-5 and TRBJ2-7; D is unclear. Trimming shortened V by 4 bases and J by 3 bases, and 13 bases separated the two germline ends. The V gene's germline CDR1 is MNHEY and CDR2 SVGAGI. The CDR3 is 14 residues long.